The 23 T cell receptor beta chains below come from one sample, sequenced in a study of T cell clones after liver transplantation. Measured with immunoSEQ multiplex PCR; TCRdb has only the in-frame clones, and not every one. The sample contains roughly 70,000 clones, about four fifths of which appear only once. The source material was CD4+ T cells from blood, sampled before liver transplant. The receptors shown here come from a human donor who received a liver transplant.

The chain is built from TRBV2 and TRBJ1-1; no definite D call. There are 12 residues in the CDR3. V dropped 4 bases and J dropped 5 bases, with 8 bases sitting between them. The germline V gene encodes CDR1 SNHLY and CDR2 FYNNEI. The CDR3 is CASSGPGTEAFF. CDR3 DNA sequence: TGTGCCAGCAGTGGTCCCGGGACTGAAGCTTTCTTT.

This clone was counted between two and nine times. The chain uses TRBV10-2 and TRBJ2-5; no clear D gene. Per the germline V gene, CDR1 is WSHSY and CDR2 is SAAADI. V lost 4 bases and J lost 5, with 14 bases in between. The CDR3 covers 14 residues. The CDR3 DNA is TGCGCCAGCAGTGGGCCCCACCGCTCGGAGACCCAGTACTTC. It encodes CASSGPHRSETQYF.

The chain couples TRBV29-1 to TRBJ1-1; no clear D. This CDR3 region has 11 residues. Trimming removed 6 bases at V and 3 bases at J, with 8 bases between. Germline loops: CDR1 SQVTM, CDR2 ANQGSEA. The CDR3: CSVRSDTEAFF. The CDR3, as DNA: TGCAGCGTGAGAAGCGACACTGAAGCTTTCTTT.

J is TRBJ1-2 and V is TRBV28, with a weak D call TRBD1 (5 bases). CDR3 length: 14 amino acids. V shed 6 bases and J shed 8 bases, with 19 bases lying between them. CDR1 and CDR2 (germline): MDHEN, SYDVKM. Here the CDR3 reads CASSMRWGVEGYTF. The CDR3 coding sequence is TGTGCCAGCAGCATGCGGTGGGGGGTGGAGGGCTACACCTTC.

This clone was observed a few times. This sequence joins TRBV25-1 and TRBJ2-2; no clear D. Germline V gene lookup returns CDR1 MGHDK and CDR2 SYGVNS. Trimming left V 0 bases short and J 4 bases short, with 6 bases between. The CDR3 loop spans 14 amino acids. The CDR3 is CASSEYRTTGELFF. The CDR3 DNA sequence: TGTGCCAGCAGTGAATACCGTACCACCGGGGAGCTGTTTTTT. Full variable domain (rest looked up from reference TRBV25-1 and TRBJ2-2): EADIYQTPRYLVIGTGKKITLECSQTMGHDKMYWYQQDPGMELHLIHYSYGVNSTEKGDLSSESTVSRIRTEHFPLTLESARPSHTSQYLCASSEYRTTGELFFGEGSRLTVL.

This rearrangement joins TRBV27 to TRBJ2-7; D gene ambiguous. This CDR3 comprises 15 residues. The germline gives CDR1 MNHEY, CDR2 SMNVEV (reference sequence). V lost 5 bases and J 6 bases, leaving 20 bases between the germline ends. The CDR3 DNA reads TGTGCCAGCAGTACCTCAGGAAAACCGTCCGGCGAGCAGTACTTC. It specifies CASSTSGKPSGEQYF.

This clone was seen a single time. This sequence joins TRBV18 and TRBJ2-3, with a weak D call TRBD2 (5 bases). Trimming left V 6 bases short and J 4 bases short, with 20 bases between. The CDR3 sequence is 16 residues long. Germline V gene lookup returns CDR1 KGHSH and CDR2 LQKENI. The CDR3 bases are TGTGCCAGCTCCCTCGACGTGGGGAGTGGGGCAGATACGCAGTATTTT. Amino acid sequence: CASSLDVGSGADTQYF.

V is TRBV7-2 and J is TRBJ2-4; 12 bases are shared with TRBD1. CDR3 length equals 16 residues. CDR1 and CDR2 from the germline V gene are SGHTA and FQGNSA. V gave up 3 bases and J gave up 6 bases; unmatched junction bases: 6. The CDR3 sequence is CASSFGTGGERNIQYF. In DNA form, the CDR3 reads TGTGCCAGCAGCTTCGGGACAGGGGGCGAACGAAACATTCAGTACTTC.

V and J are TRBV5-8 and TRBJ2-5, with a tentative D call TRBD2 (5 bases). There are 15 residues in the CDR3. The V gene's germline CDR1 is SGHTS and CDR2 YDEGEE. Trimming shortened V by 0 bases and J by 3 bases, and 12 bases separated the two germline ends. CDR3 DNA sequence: TGTGCCAGCAGCTTGGGGGCCGAGGGAGAAGAGACCCAGTACTTC. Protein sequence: CASSLGAEGEETQYF.

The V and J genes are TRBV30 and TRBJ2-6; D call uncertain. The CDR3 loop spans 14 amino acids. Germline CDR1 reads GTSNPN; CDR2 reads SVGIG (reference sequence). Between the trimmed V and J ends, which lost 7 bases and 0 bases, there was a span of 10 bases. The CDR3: CAFQSRSGANVLTF. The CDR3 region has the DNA TGTGCCTTTCAGTCCCGCTCTGGGGCCAACGTCCTGACTTTC. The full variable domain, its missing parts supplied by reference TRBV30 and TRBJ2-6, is SQTIHQWPATLVQPVGSPLSLECTVEGTSNPNLYWYRQAAGRGLQLLFYSVGIGQISSEVPQNLSASRPQDRQFILSSKKLLLSDSGFYLCAFQSRSGANVLTFGAGSRLTVL.

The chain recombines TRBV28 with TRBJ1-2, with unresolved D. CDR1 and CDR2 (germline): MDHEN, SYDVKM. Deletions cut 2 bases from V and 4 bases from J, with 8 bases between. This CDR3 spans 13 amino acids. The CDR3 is CASSLGVAYGYTF. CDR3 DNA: TGTGCCAGCAGTTTAGGGGTTGCCTATGGCTACACCTTC.

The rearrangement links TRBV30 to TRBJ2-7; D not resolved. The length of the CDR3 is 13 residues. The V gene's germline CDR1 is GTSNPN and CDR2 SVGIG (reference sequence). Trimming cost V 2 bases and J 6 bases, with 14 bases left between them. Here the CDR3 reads CAWSSSPSGEQYF. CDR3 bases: TGTGCCTGGAGTAGTTCCCCGTCTGGCGAGCAGTACTTC.

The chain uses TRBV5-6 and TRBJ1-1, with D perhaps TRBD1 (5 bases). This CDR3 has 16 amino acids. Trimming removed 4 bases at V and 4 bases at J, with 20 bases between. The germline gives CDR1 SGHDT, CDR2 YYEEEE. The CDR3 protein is CASSLRGGSGGTEAFF. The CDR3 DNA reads TGTGCCAGCAGCCTCCGGGGGGGGAGTGGTGGCACTGAAGCTTTCTTT.

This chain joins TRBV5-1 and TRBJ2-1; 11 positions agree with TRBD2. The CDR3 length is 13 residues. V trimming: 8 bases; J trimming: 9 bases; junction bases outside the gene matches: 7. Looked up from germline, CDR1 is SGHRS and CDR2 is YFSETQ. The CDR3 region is CASTSGGSSEQFF. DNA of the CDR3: TGCGCCAGTACTAGCGGGGGTAGCAGTGAGCAGTTCTTC.

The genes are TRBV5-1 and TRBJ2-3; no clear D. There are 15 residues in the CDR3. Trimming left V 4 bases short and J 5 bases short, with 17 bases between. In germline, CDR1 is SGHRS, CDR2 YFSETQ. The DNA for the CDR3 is TGCGCCAGCAGCCGTCCGGCCGGGCAAGAAGATACGCAGTATTTT. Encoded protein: CASSRPAGQEDTQYF. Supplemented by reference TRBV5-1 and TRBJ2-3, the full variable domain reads KAGVTQTPRYLIKTRGQQVTLSCSPISGHRSVSWYQQTPGQGLQFLFEYFSETQRNKGNFPGRFSGRQFSNSRSEMNVSTLELGDSALYLCASSRPAGQEDTQYFGPGTRLTVL.

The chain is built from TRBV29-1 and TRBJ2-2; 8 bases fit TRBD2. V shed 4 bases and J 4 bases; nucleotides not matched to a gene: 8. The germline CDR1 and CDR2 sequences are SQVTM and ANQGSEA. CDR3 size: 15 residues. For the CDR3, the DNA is TGCAGCGTTGGGTCCCCTAGCGGGCGCACCGGGGAGCTGTTTTTT. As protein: CSVGSPSGRTGELFF.

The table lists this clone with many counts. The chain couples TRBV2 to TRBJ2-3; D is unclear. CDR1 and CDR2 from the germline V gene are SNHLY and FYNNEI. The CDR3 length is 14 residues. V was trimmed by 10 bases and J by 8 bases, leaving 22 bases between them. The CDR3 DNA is TGTGCCACCCGAGCCCTGGGCCCGAGTGGTACGCAGTATTTT. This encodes CATRALGPSGTQYF.

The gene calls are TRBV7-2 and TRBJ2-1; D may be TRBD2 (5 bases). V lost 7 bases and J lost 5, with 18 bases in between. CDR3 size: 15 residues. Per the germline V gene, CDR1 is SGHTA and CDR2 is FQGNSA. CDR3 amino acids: CASIKGAKLNNEQFF. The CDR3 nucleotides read TGTGCCAGCATTAAGGGAGCCAAACTAAACAATGAGCAGTTCTTC. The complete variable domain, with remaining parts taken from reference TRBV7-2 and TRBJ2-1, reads GAGVSQSPSNKVTEKGKDVELRCDPISGHTALYWYRQSLGQGLEFLIYFQGNSAPDKSGLPSDRFSAERTGGSVSTLTIQRTQQEDSAVYLCASIKGAKLNNEQFFGPGTRLTVL.

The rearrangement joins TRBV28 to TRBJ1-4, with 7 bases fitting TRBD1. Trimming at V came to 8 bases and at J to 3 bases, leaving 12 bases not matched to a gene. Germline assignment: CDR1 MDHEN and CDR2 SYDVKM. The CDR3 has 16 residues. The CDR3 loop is CASAVQGRGSNEKLFF. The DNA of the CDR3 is TGTGCCAGCGCCGTACAGGGGAGGGGATCTAATGAAAAACTGTTTTTT.

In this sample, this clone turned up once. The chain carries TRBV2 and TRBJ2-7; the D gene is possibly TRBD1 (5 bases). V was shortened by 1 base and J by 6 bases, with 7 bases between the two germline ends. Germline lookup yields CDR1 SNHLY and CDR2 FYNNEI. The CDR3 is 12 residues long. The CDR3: CASSEGQTEQYF. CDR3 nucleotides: TGTGCCAGCAGTGAAGGACAGACCGAGCAGTACTTC.

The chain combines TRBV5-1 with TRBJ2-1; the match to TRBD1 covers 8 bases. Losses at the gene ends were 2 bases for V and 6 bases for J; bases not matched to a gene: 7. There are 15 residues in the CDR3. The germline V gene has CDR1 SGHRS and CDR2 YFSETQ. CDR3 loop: CASSLETGVVNEQFF. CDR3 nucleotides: TGCGCCAGCAGCTTAGAGACAGGGGTGGTCAATGAGCAGTTCTTC.

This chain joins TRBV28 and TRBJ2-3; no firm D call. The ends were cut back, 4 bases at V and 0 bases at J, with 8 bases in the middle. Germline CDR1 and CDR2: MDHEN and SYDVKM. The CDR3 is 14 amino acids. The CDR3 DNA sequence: TGTGCCAGCAGTTCAGCCGGGAGCACAGATACGCAGTATTTT. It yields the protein CASSSAGSTDTQYF.

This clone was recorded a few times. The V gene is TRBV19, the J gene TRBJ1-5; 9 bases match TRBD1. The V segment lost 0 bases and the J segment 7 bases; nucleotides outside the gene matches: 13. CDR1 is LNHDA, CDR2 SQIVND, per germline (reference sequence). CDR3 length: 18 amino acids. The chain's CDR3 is CASSIDYSGQGEGQPQHF. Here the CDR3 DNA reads TGTGCCAGTAGTATAGATTATTCGGGACAGGGAGAGGGGCAGCCCCAGCATTTT.